A selection of T cell receptor beta chains follows, all from one sample in a study of blood T cell repertoires in COVID-19. TCRdb's copy holds only in-frame clones and misses some; the assay was immunoSEQ multiplex PCR. The table lists some 250,000 clones, about 86% of them singletons. The specimen was peripheral blood. The receptors were gathered from a woman under 40 who had recovered from COVID-19. CDR3s include the opening cysteine and the closing phenylalanine or tryptophan. The D gene is left open where the match is weak. Clone size, where shown, is once, few, many, or a class for clones that have expanded.

>-|TRBJ1-2|TRBV2|-
TGTGCCAGCAGGGAAACAGGGATCTATGGCTACACCTTC
CASRETGIYGYTF
>TRBD1|TRBJ2-1|TRBV5-1|-
TGCGCCAGCAGCTTAGGACAGGGGGCGTACAATGAGCAGTTCTTC
CASSLGQGAYNEQFF
>-|TRBJ1-1|TRBV30|-
TGTGCCTGGCACCAGGATATGAACACTGAAGCTTTCTTT
CAWHQDMNTEAFF
>-|TRBJ1-2|TRBV6-5|few
TGTGCCAGCAGTTACGCTAGCGGGGGCTACACCTTC
CASSYASGGYTF
>TRBD1|TRBJ1-2|TRBV5-4|-
TGTGCCAGCAGCGAAAATCGACAGGGTGACTATGGCTACACCTTC
CASSENRQGDYGYTF
>TRBD1|TRBJ1-3|TRBV25-1|few
TGTGCCAGCAGTGACGCCCAGGGGGCGAGGGGAAACACCATATATTTT
CASSDAQGARGNTIYF
>TRBD1|TRBJ1-3|TRBV5-4|-
TGTGCCAGCAGCTTGACAGGGGCTTCTGGAAACACCATATATTTT
CASSLTGASGNTIYF
>-|TRBJ2-5|TRBV12-3/TRBV12-4|-
TGTGCCAGCAGTTTAGCATCCGAAGAGACCCAGTACTTC
CASSLASEETQYF
>TRBD1|TRBJ1-1|TRBV20-1|-
TGCAGTGCTAGTTCAGGGGGAATCACTGAAGCTTTCTTT
CSASSGGITEAFF
>-|TRBJ1-1|TRBV4-2|-
TGTGCCAGCAGCCAACGGACACTCACTGAAGCTTTCTTT
CASSQRTLTEAFF
>TRBD2|TRBJ2-5|TRBV13|once
TGTGCCAGCAGCCTCTACCCAACAGCGGGGGGGAGTGAGACCCAGTACTTC
CASSLYPTAGGSETQYF
>-|TRBJ1-5|TRBV2|few
TGTGCCAGCAGCGGAGACAGGACCGGTGAGCCCCAGCATTTT
CASSGDRTGEPQHF
>-|TRBJ1-4|TRBV6-1|-
TGTGCCAGCAGTGAACGGTTTGGAAAACTGTTTTTT
CASSERFGKLFF
>-|TRBJ2-7|TRBV13|-
TGTGCCAGCGGCCGATATAGGTCAGGTAACCACGAGCAGTACTTC
CASGRYRSGNHEQYF
>TRBD1|TRBJ2-1|TRBV29-1|-
TGCAGCGCCGACCGGGACAGCTACAATGAGCAGTTCTTC
CSADRDSYNEQFF
>TRBD2|TRBJ2-5|TRBV5-4|few
TGTGCCAGCAGGGAGGGGACGGCGGGGGTCCAAGAGACCCAGTACTTC
CASREGTAGVQETQYF
>-|TRBJ1-2|TRBV28|few
TGTGCCAGCAGTTTCGGGGGGAATTATGGCTACACCTTC
CASSFGGNYGYTF
>-|TRBJ2-7|TRBV5-1|few
TGCGCCAGCAGCTTCGTGCAGGATAGTCCCTACGAGCAGTACTTC
CASSFVQDSPYEQYF
>-|TRBJ2-7|TRBV4-1|few
TGCGCCAGCAGCCAAGATCGGGGGTGGGGGGCCTACGAGCAGTACTTC
CASSQDRGWGAYEQYF
>TRBD2|TRBJ2-5|TRBV9|-
TGTGCCAGCAGCCCTAGGGTCGGACTAGCGGGGGGTCAAGAGACCCAGTACTTC
CASSPRVGLAGGQETQYF
>TRBD2|TRBJ2-3|TRBV2|-
TGTGCCAGCAGTGCCGGACTAGCGGCTAGCACAGATACGCAGTATTTT
CASSAGLAASTDTQYF
>-|TRBJ1-1|TRBV6-5|-
TGTGCCAGCAGTCCCTGGACAGATAACACTGAAGCTTTCTTT
CASSPWTDNTEAFF
>-|TRBJ2-6|TRBV30|-
TGTGCCTCACGGACAGATGACTCTGGGGCCAACGTCCTGACTTTC
CASRTDDSGANVLTF
>TRBD1|TRBJ2-7|TRBV6-4|-
TGTGCCACCTACCCTGGGGACAGATACTACGAGCAGTACTTC
CATYPGDRYYEQYF
>-|TRBJ1-1|TRBV12-5|-
TGTGCTAGTGGGGACACCTTGTGGACTGAAGCTTTCTTT
CASGDTLWTEAFF
>TRBD2|TRBJ2-1|TRBV3-1/TRBV3-2|-
TGTGCCAGCAGCCAGAGCAGGACTAGCGGCCATGGGCAGTTCTTC
CASSQSRTSGHGQFF
>-|TRBJ2-5|TRBV3-1/TRBV3-2|once
TGTGCCAGCAGCCCCAGGGGTGGGGAGACCCAGTACTTC
CASSPRGGETQYF
>-|TRBJ1-3|TRBV6-6|-
TGTGCCAGCAGTACCCTTGCGGTACCGGGAAACACCATATATTTT
CASSTLAVPGNTIYF
>-|TRBJ1-1|TRBV6-5|-
TGTGCCAGCAGATTCACTAGGAGCACTGAAGCTTTCTTT
CASRFTRSTEAFF
>TRBD2|TRBJ2-3|TRBV7-2|-
TGTGCCAGCAGCCCCGGGGGGGGGCAGCAGTATTTT
CASSPGGGQQYF
>TRBD2|TRBJ2-7|TRBV11-2|-
TGTGCCAGCGCGGGGGGCTACGAGCAGTACTTC
CASAGGYEQYF
>-|TRBJ2-2|TRBV4-1|-
TGCGCCAGCAGCCAAGAGGGGGGAACCGGGGAGCTGTTTTTT
CASSQEGGTGELFF
>TRBD2|TRBJ2-2|TRBV7-7|-
TGTGCCAGCAGCACCGGACTAGCCACCGGGGAGCTGTTTTTT
CASSTGLATGELFF
>-|TRBJ2-3|TRBV12-3/TRBV12-4|-
TGTGCCAGCGCTAGCGATACGCAGTATTTT
CASASDTQYF
>-|TRBJ1-5|TRBV6-6|-
TGTGCCAGCACCCTAACTGAGTGGACACTTAATCAGCCCCAGCATTTT
CASTLTEWTLNQPQHF
>-|TRBJ2-5|TRBV5-1|-
TGCGCCAGCAGCTTGGGGTCCGGGGGACAAGAGACCCAGTACTTC
CASSLGSGGQETQYF
>-|TRBJ2-3|TRBV30|-
TGTGCCTGGAATCGTGTCTCTAGCACAGATACGCAGTATTTT
CAWNRVSSTDTQYF
>TRBD1|TRBJ2-7|TRBV5-6|-
TGTGCCAGCAGCTGGGGACAGGGTGTCCACGAGCAGTACTTC
CASSWGQGVHEQYF
>-|TRBJ1-5|TRBV6-5|once
TGTGCCAGCAGTTACGGCGGAAATAGCAATCAGCCCCAGCATTTT
CASSYGGNSNQPQHF
>TRBD1|TRBJ1-2|TRBV2|-
TGTGCCAGCAGTGAAACAGGGGGCGGCTATGGCTACACCTTC
CASSETGGGYGYTF
>TRBD2|TRBJ2-3|TRBV7-2|-
TGTGCCAGCAGCTTAGGCGCCGGAGCGGGGGGGCGAACAGATACGCAGTATTTT
CASSLGAGAGGRTDTQYF
>-|TRBJ1-1|TRBV12-5|-
TGTGCTAGTGGTTTGGACAGCGGAATGAACACTGAAGCTTTCTTT
CASGLDSGMNTEAFF
>-|TRBJ1-3|TRBV18|-
TGTGCCAGCTCACAGACAGGTCCACGCTCTGGAAACACCATATATTTT
CASSQTGPRSGNTIYF
>-|TRBJ2-4|TRBV9|-
TGTGCCAGCAGCGAGGGGGGGACCTCGGAGTCGCAGTACTTC
CASSEGGTSESQYF
>-|TRBJ1-2|TRBV3-1/TRBV3-2|few
TGTGCCAGCAGCCAGAGCGGGGCGGGCTACACCTTC
CASSQSGAGYTF
>-|TRBJ1-2|TRBV18|-
TGTGCCAGCTCACCACTTCAGACAGAAAAGAGCTACACCTTC
CASSPLQTEKSYTF
>-|TRBJ2-3|TRBV2|-
TGTGCCAGCAGGGGTCGGGTGACCGGGTCGCAGTATTTT
CASRGRVTGSQYF
>TRBD2|TRBJ2-3|TRBV3-1/TRBV3-2|-
TGTGCCAGCAGCCAAGAAATATACTCCGGGGGGGACCAAGATACGCAGTATTTT
CASSQEIYSGGDQDTQYF
>TRBD2|TRBJ2-1|TRBV14|once
TGTGCCAGCAGCCTACTAGCGGGGGGGGGACCAGAGCAGTTCTTC
CASSLLAGGGPEQFF
>TRBD1|TRBJ2-7|TRBV11-3|-
TGTGCCAGCAGCTTGGGACAGGGGGCGAGTGAGCAGTACTTC
CASSLGQGASEQYF
>TRBD1|TRBJ2-5|TRBV19|-
TGTGCCAGTACCCCGACAGGGAATCAAGAGACCCAGTACTTC
CASTPTGNQETQYF
>-|TRBJ1-3|TRBV10-3|-
TGTGCCATGGGAGGCTCTGGAAACACCATATATTTT
CAMGGSGNTIYF
>-|TRBJ1-1|TRBV6-5|few
TGTGCCAGCAGTTACTGGGTTCTCGGGTCCACTGAAGCTTTCTTT
CASSYWVLGSTEAFF
>-|TRBJ1-5|TRBV30|-
TGTGCCTGGAGTGTACTGCCGCGATATAGCAATCAGCCCCAGCATTTT
CAWSVLPRYSNQPQHF